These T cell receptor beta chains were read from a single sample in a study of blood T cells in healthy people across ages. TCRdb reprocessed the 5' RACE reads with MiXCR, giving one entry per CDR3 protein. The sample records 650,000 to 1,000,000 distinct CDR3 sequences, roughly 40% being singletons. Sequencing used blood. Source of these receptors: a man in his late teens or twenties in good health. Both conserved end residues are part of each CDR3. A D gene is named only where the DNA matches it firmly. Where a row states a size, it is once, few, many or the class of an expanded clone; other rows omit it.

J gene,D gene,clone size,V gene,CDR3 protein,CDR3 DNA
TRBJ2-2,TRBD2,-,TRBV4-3,CASSRRWGGTGELFF,TGCGCCAGCAGCCGAAGATGGGGAGGGACCGGGGAGCTGTTTTTT
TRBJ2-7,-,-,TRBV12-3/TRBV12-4,CASSVGISYEQYF,TGTGCCAGCAGTGTCGGGATCAGCTACGAGCAGTACTTC
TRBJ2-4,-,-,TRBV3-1,CASSHLGGLTYGQYF,TGTGCCAGCAGCCACCTTGGCGGGTTGACCTACGGGCAGTACTTC
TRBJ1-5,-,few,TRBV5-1,CASSLGGGGQPQHF,TGTGCCAGCAGCCTTGGGGGGGGTGGTCAGCCCCAGCATTTT
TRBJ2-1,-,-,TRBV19,CASSKGKSSYNEQFF,TGTGCCAGTAGTAAGGGGAAAAGCTCCTACAATGAGCAGTTCTTC
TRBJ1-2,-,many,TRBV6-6,CASSYDGYTF,TGTGCCAGCAGTTACGATGGCTACACCTTC
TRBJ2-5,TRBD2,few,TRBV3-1,CASSQDNGGGPSLETQYF,TGTGCCAGCAGCCAAGATAACGGGGGGGGCCCCTCTCTAGAGACCCAGTACTTC
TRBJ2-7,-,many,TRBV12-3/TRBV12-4,CASSPQGRAYEQYF,TGTGCCAGCAGCCCACAGGGCAGGGCCTACGAGCAGTACTTC
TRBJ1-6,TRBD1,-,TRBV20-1,CSASEDRSPYNSPLHF,TGCAGTGCTTCGGAGGACAGGAGCCCCTATAATTCACCCCTCCACTTT
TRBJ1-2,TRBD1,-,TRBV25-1,CASSEWLGTGGGYTF,TGTGCCAGCAGTGAATGGCTCGGGACAGGGGGCGGCTACACCTTC
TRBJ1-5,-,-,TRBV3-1,CASSQRAGNQPQHF,TGTGCCAGCAGCCAGAGGGCAGGGAATCAGCCCCAGCATTTT
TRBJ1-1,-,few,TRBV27,CASSRGQFNTEAFF,TGTGCCAGCAGCAGGGGACAATTTAACACTGAAGCTTTCTTT
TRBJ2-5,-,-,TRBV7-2,CASSLNSDATQYF,TGTGCCAGCAGCTTAAATTCCGACGCGACCCAGTACTTC
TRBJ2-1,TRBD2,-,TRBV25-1,CASSDSGNYNEQFF,TGTGCCAGCAGTGATAGCGGGAATTACAATGAGCAGTTCTTC